These 8 T cell receptor beta chains were sequenced from one sample in a study of T cells after yellow fever vaccination (dated by TCRdb to between 2017 and 2020). Sample treatment or condition, as interpreted from the label and publication: live attenuated yellow fever vaccine strain. The protocol used for the library was 5' RACE. The run used an Illumina HiSeq 2500. Starting from the raw public reads, TCRdb applied fastp trimming at Q25, assembled clones with MiXCR and retained in-frame beta chains. Identical CDR3 proteins give one entry, which carries the most common genes and DNA. Present in this sample are a few hundred thousand distinct CDR3 sequences, 6.2% of which were seen just once. In total, the top ten clones hold about 15% of the sample. The sequences come from PBMCs, collected 5 days after the yellow fever booster vaccination. These receptors all come from a man aged 25 to 40 who received the YFV17D yellow fever vaccine.

The V gene is TRBV14, the J gene TRBJ1-3, with TRBD1 matching over 8 bases. J gave up 5 bases and V 0 bases, and 12 bases lay outside the gene matches. Germline-derived CDR1 and CDR2 are SGHDN and FVKESK. The CDR3 has 18 residues. The CDR3 spells CASSQETRQGRSRNTIYF. CDR3 DNA sequence: TGTGCCAGCAGCCAAGAAACGCGACAGGGGCGTTCCCGAAACACCATATATTTT.

This clonotype was detected ten times or more. This chain joins TRBV5-5 and TRBJ2-3; no clear D gene. Germline CDR1 is SGHKS and CDR2 is YYEKEE (reference sequence). This CDR3 contains 12 residues. V was cut by 3 bases and J by 3 bases, with 5 bases left in between. CDR3 loop: CASSSGTDTQYF. The DNA for the CDR3 is TGTGCCAGCAGCTCCGGAACAGATACGCAGTATTTT.

This clonotype showed up many times. V is TRBV29-1 and J is TRBJ2-5, with TRBD2 as a possible D gene (6 bases). The CDR3 is 11 residues long. V was shortened by 3 bases and J by 5 bases, with 7 bases between the two germline ends. In germline, CDR1 is SQVTM, CDR2 ANQGSEA. CDR3 nucleotides: TGCAGCGTTGACAGCGGGGAGACCCAGTACTTC. Translated, it gives CSVDSGETQYF.

In this sample, this clonotype turned up a few times. The chain has TRBV6-7 and TRBJ2-4; 11 nucleotides agree with TRBD1. TRBV6-7 is placed among ORFs of uncertain function. V shed 4 bases and J 0 bases; nucleotides not matched to a gene: 14. This CDR3 is 20 amino acids long. The CDR3, as DNA: TGTGCCAGCAGTTGTTGCCCGGGACAGGGGGATTATCCAGCCAAAAACATTCAGTACTTC. As protein: CASSCCPGQGDYPAKNIQYF.

This clonotype was seen a handful of times. V usage is TRBV4-3 and J usage is TRBJ2-1; D is possibly TRBD1 or TRBD2 (5 bases each). V dropped 0 bases and J dropped 3 bases, with 21 bases sitting between them. Germline CDR1 reads LGHNA; CDR2 reads YSLEER. The CDR3 length is 19 residues. The CDR3 protein is CASSQDKQGSGTIYNEQFF. The CDR3 region has the DNA TGCGCCAGCAGCCAAGATAAACAAGGTTCCGGGACGATCTACAATGAGCAGTTCTTC.

This clonotype was seen a handful of times. As DNA, the CDR3 is TGTGCCAGCAGCTTAGGGGGGCGCCCCGACGAGCAGTACTTC. Protein product: CASSLGGRPDEQYF. The rearrangement joins TRBV5-5 to TRBJ2-7, with D perhaps given as TRBD1 or TRBD2 (6 bases each). The length of the CDR3 is 14 residues. Germline lookup yields CDR1 SGHKS and CDR2 YYEKEE (reference sequence). The V end lost 2 bases, the J end lost 5 bases, and 14 bases lay between the germline ends.

This clonotype was seen many times. The genes are TRBV7-9 and TRBJ2-5; D is undetermined. The CDR3 spans 12 residues. V was pared by 2 bases and J by 5 bases, with 6 bases between. Germline CDR1 is SEHNR and CDR2 is FQNEAQ (reference sequence). The CDR3 is CASSLNIETQYF. The CDR3 nucleotides read TGTGCCAGCAGCTTAAATATTGAGACCCAGTACTTC.

This clonotype was picked up many times. The V call is TRBV4-3, the J call TRBJ2-7; 8 nucleotides agree with TRBD1. The germline gives CDR1 LGHNA, CDR2 YSLEER. The CDR3 has 13 amino acids. J was trimmed by 3 bases and V by 4 bases; bases with no gene match: 2. The CDR3 region has the DNA TGCGCCAGCAGCCGGGACAGGTACTACGAGCAGTACTTC. This sequence encodes CASSRDRYYEQYF.